The following is a TCR beta chain sequence with its context. This record comes from a study of T cells in Graves' hyperthyroidism and ophthalmopathy. For the study at large: Peripheral blood was obtained at initial diagnosis, preceding any treatment.

Clinical Activity Scores of at least 3, NOSPECS grades of at least 4 and durations under 3 months characterized ophthalmopathy patients. The CDR3 length is 15 residues. Germline CDR1 and CDR2: MRHNA and SNTAGT. Unmatched junction bases numbered 3, after V lost 5 bases and J lost 2 bases. Amplified TCR beta CDR3 regions derived from RNA transcripts. The HTBI set primed first-round TCR CDR3 RT-PCR. From the multiplex PCR reads, TCRdb called clonotypes with MiXCR, one entry per CDR3 protein. This sample has about half a million distinct CDR3 sequences, with approximately 16% found just once. The chain is built from TRBV6-4 and TRBJ2-3; 11 nucleotides line up with TRBD1. The TCR sequence derives from a woman aged 25 to 39 with Graves' ophthalmopathy. The sample comprised blood. The CDR3 sequence: CASSRGQGDTDTQYF. CDR3 coding DNA: TGTGCCAGCAGTCGGGGACAGGGGGACACAGATACGCAGTATTTT.